One and the same sample provided the 21 T cell receptor beta chains below, sequenced in a study of OX40 agonist ivuxolimab in advanced cancers. Measured with immunoSEQ multiplex PCR; TCRdb has only the in-frame clones, and not every one. Of approximately 100,000 clones detected, 80% to 95% appear once; the ten largest clones hold 1.5% to 2%. Sequencing was performed on CD4+ or CD8+ T cells sorted from blood, taken in a trial of the OX40 agonist ivuxolimab. The receptors here all came from an adult with an advanced solid tumor such as melanoma, head and neck, liver or kidney cancer.

The chain is built from TRBV19 and TRBJ2-5, with TRBD1 matching 7 bases. Looked up from germline, CDR1 is LNHDA and CDR2 is SQIVND (reference sequence). Trimming at V came to 2 bases and at J to 1 base, leaving 4 bases not matched to a gene. There are 15 residues in the CDR3. CDR3 amino acids: CASSILAGGQETQYF. CDR3 nucleotide sequence: TGTGCCAGTAGTATACTCGCAGGGGGCCAAGAGACCCAGTACTTC. Using reference TRBV19 and TRBJ2-5 for the parts outside the CDR3, the full variable domain is DGGITQSPKYLFRKEGQNVTLSCEQNLNHDAMYWYRQDPGQGLRLIYYSQIVNDFQKGDIAEGYSVSREKKESFPLTVTSAQKNPTAFYLCASSILAGGQETQYFGPGTRLLVL.

J is TRBJ2-5 and V is TRBV19, with a weak D call TRBD1 (5 bases). V dropped 5 bases and J dropped 0 bases, with 10 bases sitting between them. Germline V gene sequence: CDR1 LNHDA, CDR2 SQIVND (reference sequence). The CDR3 loop spans 14 amino acids. CDR3 residues: CASSLGHNQETQYF. CDR3 in DNA: TGTGCCAGTAGTTTAGGACACAACCAAGAGACCCAGTACTTC. The full variable domain, with the rest looked up from reference TRBV19 and TRBJ2-5, is DGGITQSPKYLFRKEGQNVTLSCEQNLNHDAMYWYRQDPGQGLRLIYYSQIVNDFQKGDIAEGYSVSREKKESFPLTVTSAQKNPTAFYLCASSLGHNQETQYFGPGTRLLVL.

This chain joins TRBV5-1 and TRBJ1-1; 8 bases fit TRBD1. The CDR3 covers 16 residues. Trimming took 2 bases from V and 1 from J; bases not matched to a gene: 7. Per the germline V gene, CDR1 is SGHRS and CDR2 is YFSETQ. The CDR3 reads CASSFRQGRKNTEAFF. The DNA of the CDR3 is TGCGCCAGCAGCTTTCGACAGGGGCGGAAGAACACTGAAGCTTTCTTT.

The rearrangement links TRBV5-6 to TRBJ2-7; the D gene is possibly TRBD2 (7 bases). V lost 2 bases, J lost 2 bases, and 23 bases lay in between. The CDR3 length is 18 residues. The germline V gene encodes CDR1 SGHDT and CDR2 YYEEEE. The CDR3 DNA is TGTGCCAGCAGCTTTCCGGGGGGCCTACTTAGTGCCACCTACGAGCAGTACTTC. It translates to CASSFPGGLLSATYEQYF.

The chain recombines TRBV9 with TRBJ1-2; 9 nucleotides match TRBD1. Germline V gene data show CDR1 as SGDLS and CDR2 as YYNGEE. With 6 bases clipped from V and 6 bases from J, the junction kept 9 bases outside the gene matches. The CDR3 runs to 14 residues. DNA of the CDR3: TGTGCCAGCACCGTGGACAGGGGTCGGGATGGCTACACCTTC. It translates to CASTVDRGRDGYTF.

The chain links TRBV11-3 to TRBJ1-2, with a possible D match to TRBD1 (5 bases). V gave up 6 bases and J gave up 4 bases, with 21 bases separating them. This CDR3 region has 16 residues. Germline V gene data show CDR1 as SGHNT and CDR2 as YENEEA. The DNA of the CDR3 is TGTGCCAGCAGATCCGGGACTCGTCGCTTGGGCTATGGCTACACCTTC. This gives the protein CASRSGTRRLGYGYTF.

J is TRBJ2-1 and V is TRBV19; TRBD2 is a possible D gene (7 bases). Trimming removed 9 bases at V and 0 bases at J, with 15 bases between. The CDR3 runs 15 residues. The V gene's germline CDR1 is LNHDA and CDR2 SQIVND (reference sequence). The CDR3 DNA reads as TGTGCCAGCCCGAGGGGGGGAGCCTCCTACAATGAGCAGTTCTTC. Protein product: CASPRGGASYNEQFF.

The chain is built from TRBV7-9 and TRBJ1-3; D perhaps matches TRBD1 (5 bases). With 4 bases removed from V and 2 bases from J, the gap between germline ends came to 12 bases. The CDR3 loop spans 15 amino acids. Germline CDR1 is SEHNR and CDR2 is FQNEAQ (reference sequence). The CDR3: CASSYYRRAGNTIYF. CDR3 nucleotides: TGTGCCAGCAGCTATTACAGGCGAGCTGGAAACACCATATATTTT. Filled out from reference TRBV7-9 and TRBJ1-3, the complete variable domain reads DTGVSQNPRHKITKRGQNVTFRCDPISEHNRLYWYRQTLGQGPEFLTYFQNEAQLEKSRLLSDRFSAERPKGSFSTLEIQRTEQGDSAMYLCASSYYRRAGNTIYFGEGSWLTVV.

V gene TRBV30 combines with J gene TRBJ2-1, with TRBD2 matching over 10 bases. The CDR3 covers 19 residues. Germline CDR1 reads GTSNPN; CDR2 reads SVGIG (reference sequence). J gave up 2 bases and V 2 bases, and 15 bases lay outside the gene matches. The CDR3 bases are TGTGCCTGGAGTCCGGGGGCCGCTAGCGGGAGCCTGGCCTACAATGAGCAGTTCTTC. Translated, it gives CAWSPGAASGSLAYNEQFF.

The rearrangement uses TRBV7-9 and TRBJ2-5; 7 bases align to TRBD2. Losses at the gene ends were 5 bases for V and 1 base for J; bases not matched to a gene: 10. This CDR3 contains 16 residues. Germline CDR1 is SEHNR and CDR2 is FQNEAQ (reference sequence). The CDR3 nucleotides read TGTGCCAGCAGCCCGGCCCTAGCTAGCGGCCAAGAGACCCAGTACTTC. This codes for CASSPALASGQETQYF.

This clone has a single count. J is TRBJ2-5 and V is TRBV7-9; 12 bases agree with TRBD2. The CDR3 runs to 19 residues. CDR1 and CDR2 (germline): SEHNR, FQNEAQ (reference sequence). With V trimmed by 5 bases and J by 1 base, 14 bases remained unmatched. In DNA form, the CDR3 reads TGTGCCAGCAGCGGGGACAGGGCCGCGGGACTAGCGGGCCAAGAGACCCAGTACTTC. It encodes CASSGDRAAGLAGQETQYF.

The V and J genes are TRBV5-1 and TRBJ2-1; 11 nucleotides line up with TRBD1. Germline-derived CDR1 and CDR2 are SGHRS and YFSETQ. The CDR3 consists of 16 residues. With V trimmed by 3 bases and J by 3 bases, 5 bases remained unmatched. The CDR3 loop reads CASSSGTGGDYNEQFF. The DNA for the CDR3 is TGCGCCAGCAGCTCTGGGACAGGGGGTGACTACAATGAGCAGTTCTTC.

The chain employs TRBV11-2 and TRBJ2-7; 7 bases agree with TRBD2. From germline, CDR1 is SGHAT and CDR2 FQNNGV. The J segment lost 1 base and the V segment lost 0 bases, leaving 3 bases of the junction unmatched. The length of the CDR3 is 15 residues. The CDR3 reads CASSLESGKSYEQYF. The CDR3 nucleotides read TGTGCCAGCAGCTTAGAGAGCGGGAAATCCTACGAGCAGTACTTC.

The count of this clone is one. The CDR3 region is CASRYTSGRAEQYF. CDR3 bases: TGTGCCAGCAGGTACACTAGCGGGAGGGCCGAGCAGTACTTC. This rearrangement joins TRBV2 to TRBJ2-7; TRBD2 matches at 13 bases. CDR3 length equals 14 residues. V was clipped by 6 bases and J by 6 bases; unmatched bases: 5. Germline CDR1 reads SNHLY; CDR2 reads FYNNEI.

This sequence joins TRBV10-3 and TRBJ2-5; tentatively, D is TRBD1 or TRBD2 (5 bases each). The length of the CDR3 is 14 residues. The V gene's germline CDR1 is ENHRY and CDR2 SYGVKD. V lost 4 bases, J lost 5 bases, and 14 bases lay in between. The CDR3 reads CAISGGSEWETQYF. The CDR3 nucleotides read TGTGCCATCAGTGGGGGGTCAGAGTGGGAGACCCAGTACTTC.

The count of this clone is one. This chain links TRBV5-4 with TRBJ2-3, with D uncertain. V lost 0 bases to trimming and J lost 5 bases, with 4 bases between them. Looked up from germline, CDR1 is SGHNT and CDR2 is YYREEE (reference sequence). There are 12 residues in the CDR3. Here the CDR3 DNA reads TGTGCCAGCAGCTTGGACGGAGATACGCAGTATTTT. Its translation: CASSLDGDTQYF.

V and J are TRBV9 and TRBJ2-4, with TRBD1 matching over 7 bases. In germline, CDR1 is SGDLS, CDR2 YYNGEE. CDR3 length: 16 residues. The J segment lost 1 base and the V segment lost 3 bases, leaving 7 bases of the junction unmatched. The CDR3 is CASSAQGEGAKNIQYF. The CDR3 DNA sequence: TGTGCCAGCAGCGCCCAGGGGGAAGGGGCCAAAAACATTCAGTACTTC. Complete variable domain (other parts from reference TRBV9 and TRBJ2-4): DSGVTQTPKHLITATGQRVTLRCSPRSGDLSVYWYQQSLDQGLQFLIQYYNGEERAKGNILERFSAQQFPDLHSELNLSSLELGDSALYFCASSAQGEGAKNIQYFGAGTRLSVL.

J is TRBJ2-3 and V is TRBV27; TRBD2 aligns across 12 bases. The CDR3 has 19 residues. V was clipped by 3 bases and J by 4 bases; unmatched bases: 14. CDR1 is MNHEY and CDR2 is SMNVEV in the germline V gene (reference sequence). In DNA form, the CDR3 reads TGTGCCAGCAGTTTTCTCAGGGGCTGGCTAGCGGGAGGGCCAGATACGCAGTATTTT. Translating it yields CASSFLRGWLAGGPDTQYF.

V is TRBV18 and J is TRBJ2-1, with TRBD2 matching over 11 bases. V shed 6 bases and J 5 bases; nucleotides not matched to a gene: 6. There are 15 residues in the CDR3. The V gene's germline CDR1 is KGHSH and CDR2 LQKENI. The CDR3, as DNA: TGTGCCAGCTCGGACGGGACTAGCGGTCACAATGAGCAGTTCTTC. It encodes CASSDGTSGHNEQFF.

The chain joins TRBV4-1 to TRBJ2-3; the D gene is possibly TRBD2 (6 bases). Trimming took off 4 bases at V and 4 bases at J, with 12 bases between the two ends. Germline V CDR1 and CDR2: MGHRA, YSYEKL. The CDR3 length is 14 residues. The CDR3 coding sequence is TGCGCCAGCAGCCTTAGGTTAGCGGCAGATACGCAGTATTTT. Amino acids: CASSLRLAADTQYF.

In this sample, this clone turned up a few times. The chain has TRBV6-1 and TRBJ2-7, with 8 bases aligning to TRBD1. Per the germline V gene, CDR1 is MNHNS and CDR2 is SASEGT. The length of the CDR3 is 13 residues. J lost 4 bases, V lost 7 bases, and 6 bases had no gene match. For the CDR3, the DNA is TGTGCCAGCACCAACAGGGGGTTTTACGAGCAGTACTTC. Translated, it gives CASTNRGFYEQYF.